The present T cell receptor beta chain was sequenced within a study of blood T cells in healthy people across ages. This clonotype was detected a few times. Its specificity is unknown. Ranging in age from about 6 to 100, the donors were healthy Caucasian individuals from Russia. Broader study findings: Naive T cell percentage strongly correlated with TCR beta diversity. Higher diversity, along with more naive CD4+ cells, distinguished long-lived donors from aged donors.

After removal of 0 bases from V and 4 bases from J, the junction contained 4 bases not matched to a gene. Germline-derived CDR1 and CDR2 are KGHSH and LQKENI. This CDR3 region has 16 residues. A second PCR of about 6 to 12 cycles used a sample-barcoded 5' primer and a J-beta primer mix. No fewer than 2.5 million CDR3-containing paired-end reads came from each sample. MiXCR was run by TCRdb on the 5' RACE reads, yielding one entry per CDR3 protein. This sample has some 730,000 distinct CDR3 sequences; approximately 22% occur once, and the top ten carry 22%. The chain employs TRBV18 and TRBJ1-3; the match to TRBD1 covers 9 bases. The TCR originated in a man between 70 and 80 years old in good health. The sequenced sample was blood. CDR3 region: CASSPPVTGGGNTIYF. The CDR3, as DNA: TGTGCCAGCTCACCACCGGTGACAGGGGGAGGAAACACCATATATTTT. The full variable domain, its missing parts supplied by reference TRBV18 and TRBJ1-3, is NAGVMQNPRHLVRRRGQEARLRCSPMKGHSHVYWYRQLPEEGLKFMVYLQKENIIDESGMPKERFSAEFPKEGPSILRIQQVVRGDSAAYFCASSPPVTGGGNTIYFGEGSWLTVV.